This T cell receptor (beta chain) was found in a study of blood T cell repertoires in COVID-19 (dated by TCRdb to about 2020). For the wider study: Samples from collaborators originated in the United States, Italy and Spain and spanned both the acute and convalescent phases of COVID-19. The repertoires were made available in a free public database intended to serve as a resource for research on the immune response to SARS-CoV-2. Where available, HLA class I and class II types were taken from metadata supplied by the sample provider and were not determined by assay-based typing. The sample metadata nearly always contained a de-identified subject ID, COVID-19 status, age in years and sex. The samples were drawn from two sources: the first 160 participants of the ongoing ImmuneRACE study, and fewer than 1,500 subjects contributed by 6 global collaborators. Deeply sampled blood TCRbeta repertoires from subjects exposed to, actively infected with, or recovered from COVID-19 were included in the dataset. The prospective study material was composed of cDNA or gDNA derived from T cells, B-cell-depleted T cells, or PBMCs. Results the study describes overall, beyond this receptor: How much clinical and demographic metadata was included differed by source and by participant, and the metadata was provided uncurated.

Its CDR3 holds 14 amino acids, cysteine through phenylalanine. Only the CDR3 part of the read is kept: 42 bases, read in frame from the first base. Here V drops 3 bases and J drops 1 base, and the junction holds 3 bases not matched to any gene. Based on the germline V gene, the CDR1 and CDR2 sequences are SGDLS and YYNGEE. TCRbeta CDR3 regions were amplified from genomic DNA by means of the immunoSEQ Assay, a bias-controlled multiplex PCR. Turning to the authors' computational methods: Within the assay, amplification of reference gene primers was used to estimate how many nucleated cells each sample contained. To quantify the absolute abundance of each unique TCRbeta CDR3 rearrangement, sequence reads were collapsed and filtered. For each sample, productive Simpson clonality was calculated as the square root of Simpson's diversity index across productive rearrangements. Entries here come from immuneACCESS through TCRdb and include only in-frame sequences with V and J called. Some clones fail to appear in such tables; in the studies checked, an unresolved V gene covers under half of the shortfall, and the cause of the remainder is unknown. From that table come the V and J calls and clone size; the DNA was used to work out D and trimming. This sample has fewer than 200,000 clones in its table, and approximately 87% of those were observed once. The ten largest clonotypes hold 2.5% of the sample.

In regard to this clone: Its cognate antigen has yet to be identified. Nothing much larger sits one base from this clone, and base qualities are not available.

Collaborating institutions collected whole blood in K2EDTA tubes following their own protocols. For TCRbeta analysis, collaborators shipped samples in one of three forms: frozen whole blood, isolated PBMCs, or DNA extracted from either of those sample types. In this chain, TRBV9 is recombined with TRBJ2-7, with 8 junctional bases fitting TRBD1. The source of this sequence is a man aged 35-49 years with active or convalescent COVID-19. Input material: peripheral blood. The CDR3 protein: CASSEGTGSYEQYF. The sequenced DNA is TGTGCCAGCAGCGAGGGGACAGGATCCTACGAGCAGTACTTC.